The rows below give T cell receptor beta chains drawn from one sample of a study of shared clonotypes between healthy human individuals. Profiled with immunoSEQ multiplex PCR; TCRdb holds only in-frame clones, not every one. The sample has about 600,000 clones, roughly 98% seen once. The sample taken for sequencing was naive CD8+ T cells sorted from blood. The source is a man aged 25-40 years in good health. The CDR3 runs from the conserved cysteine through the conserved F or W. D genes are given only for firm matches. A row's size may be missing; if present it is once, few, many or a size class.

v_gene	abundance	j_gene	d_gene	CDR3aa	CDR3nt
TRBV4-1	.	TRBJ1-4	.	CASSQDRLTGTNEKLFF	TGCGCCAGCAGCCAAGATAGGCTAACAGGGACTAATGAAAAACTGTTTTTT
TRBV2	.	TRBJ1-2	TRBD1	CGTAKEQGAGYGYTF	TGTGGTACAGCAAAAGAACAGGGGGCGGGCTATGGCTACACCTTC
TRBV18	.	TRBJ2-7	TRBD1	CASSPYSGRDRGRYEQYF	TGTGCCAGCTCACCTTATTCTGGCAGGGACAGGGGTCGCTACGAGCAGTACTTC
TRBV11-2	.	TRBJ2-7	.	CASSLDSYEQYF	TGTGCCAGCAGCTTAGACTCCTACGAGCAGTACTTC
TRBV2	.	TRBJ2-2	TRBD2	CASNDYHEWTRDTGELFF	TGTGCCAGCAATGACTACCATGAATGGACTAGGGACACCGGGGAGCTGTTTTTT
TRBV7-8	.	TRBJ2-1	TRBD2	CASSKGLAADEQFF	TGTGCCAGCAGCAAGGGACTAGCGGCAGATGAGCAGTTCTTC
TRBV28	.	TRBJ1-2	.	CASSLFPAGQTYGYTF	TGTGCCAGCAGTCTCTTCCCTGCCGGACAGACCTATGGCTACACCTTC
TRBV9	.	TRBJ1-1	.	CASSVGGGTTEAFF	TGTGCCAGCAGCGTAGGTGGGGGCACCACTGAAGCTTTCTTT
TRBV4-3	.	TRBJ2-7	TRBD2	CASSQGLAEYEQYF	TGCGCCAGCAGCCAGGGACTAGCGGAATACGAGCAGTACTTC
TRBV12-2	.	TRBJ2-1	.	CASRLGDRGRASYNEQFF	TGTGCAAGTCGCTTAGGGGACAGGGGGAGGGCATCCTACAATGAGCAGTTCTTC
TRBV9	.	TRBJ2-1	TRBD2	CASSVVPAGGTYNEQFF	TGTGCCAGCAGCGTAGTCCCCGCGGGAGGCACCTACAATGAGCAGTTCTTC
TRBV11-2	once	TRBJ2-1	.	CASSGSSYNEQFF	TGTGCCAGCAGCGGTAGCTCCTACAATGAGCAGTTCTTC
TRBV5-1	once	TRBJ2-7	TRBD1	CASSLAGGAFYEQYF	TGCGCCAGCAGCTTGGCAGGGGGCGCTTTCTACGAGCAGTACTTC
TRBV11-2	.	TRBJ2-1	.	CASSYSDNEQFF	TGTGCCAGCAGCTATAGCGACAATGAGCAGTTCTTC
TRBV5-1	.	TRBJ2-2	TRBD2	CASSLAVAGGPGTGELFF	TGCGCCAGCAGCTTGGCAGTAGCGGGAGGGCCAGGAACCGGGGAGCTGTTTTTT
TRBV6-1	.	TRBJ2-1	.	CASSDNRLIYYNEQFF	TGTGCCAGCAGTGATAACAGACTCATTTACTACAATGAGCAGTTCTTC
TRBV9	.	TRBJ2-2	.	CASSVGRGRAGELFF	TGTGCCAGCAGCGTAGGCCGGGGGCGGGCCGGGGAGCTGTTTTTT
TRBV25-1	.	TRBJ2-3	.	CASSEPRDLFPDTQYF	TGTGCCAGCAGTGAACCCCGGGACTTATTCCCAGATACGCAGTATTTT
TRBV4-1	.	TRBJ2-7	TRBD1	CASSQEKAGTGKYEQYF	TGCGCCAGCAGCCAAGAAAAGGCGGGGACAGGGAAATACGAGCAGTACTTC
TRBV10-1	.	TRBJ2-1	.	CASSETRVMISYNEQFF	TGCGCCAGCAGTGAAACCAGGGTTATGATCTCCTACAATGAGCAGTTCTTC
TRBV7-9	once	TRBJ2-1	.	CASSPNEQFF	TGTGCCAGCAGCCCAAATGAGCAGTTCTTC
TRBV11-2	.	TRBJ2-1	TRBD2	CASSFGGGSYNEQFF	TGTGCCAGCAGCTTCGGGGGGGGCTCCTACAATGAGCAGTTCTTC
TRBV27	.	TRBJ2-7	TRBD1	CASSYTGGGGLYEQYF	TGTGCCAGCAGTTATACAGGGGGTGGGGGCCTCTACGAGCAGTACTTC
TRBV7-2	.	TRBJ1-1	.	CASRFRETLSDREAFF	TGTGCCAGCAGGTTCAGGGAAACGTTGTCAGACCGTGAAGCTTTCTTT
TRBV9	.	TRBJ2-1	.	CASSEGGITGPAFPEQFF	TGTGCCAGCAGCGAGGGGGGAATAACAGGTCCCGCTTTCCCTGAGCAGTTCTTC
TRBV10-3	once	TRBJ1-2	TRBD1	CAIMDPETGVYGYTF	TGTGCCATCATGGACCCGGAGACAGGGGTCTATGGCTACACCTTC
TRBV29-1	once	TRBJ2-2	.	CSVAGVSTGELFF	TGCAGCGTTGCCGGGGTGAGCACCGGGGAGCTGTTTTTT
TRBV15	.	TRBJ1-5	.	CATSRAGDSNQPQHF	TGTGCCACCAGCAGAGCAGGGGATAGCAATCAGCCCCAGCATTTT
TRBV6-1	.	TRBJ1-3	TRBD1	CASKIDRGSGNTIYF	TGTGCCAGCAAAATCGACAGGGGATCTGGAAACACCATATATTTT
TRBV7-6	.	TRBJ1-2	.	CASSGSASGRYGYTF	TGTGCCAGCAGCGGTAGTGCCTCAGGGCGCTATGGCTACACCTTC
TRBV2	once	TRBJ2-7	TRBD1	CASSDFPGQGTNTYEQYF	TGTGCCAGCAGTGATTTTCCAGGACAGGGGACAAACACCTACGAGCAGTACTTC
TRBV27	.	TRBJ1-2	.	CASSLSISLNYGYTF	TGTGCCAGCAGTTTATCGATATCGCTAAACTATGGCTACACCTTC
TRBV7-8	.	TRBJ2-1	.	CASSLIRESEQFF	TGTGCCAGCAGCTTAATCCGGGAGAGTGAGCAGTTCTTC
TRBV5-6	.	TRBJ2-1	.	CASILGGTGRQYNEQFF	TGTGCCAGCATCCTCGGTGGGACGGGACGGCAGTACAATGAGCAGTTCTTC
TRBV7-2	once	TRBJ1-4	TRBD1	CASSQTGNGNEKLFF	TGTGCCAGCAGCCAGACAGGGAACGGAAATGAAAAACTGTTTTTT
TRBV28	once	TRBJ1-2	TRBD1	CASSRRRTGDGYTF	TGTGCCAGCAGCCGCAGGAGGACAGGGGATGGCTACACCTTC
TRBV12-5	.	TRBJ2-2	.	CASGFYTGELFF	TGTGCTAGTGGTTTTTACACCGGGGAGCTGTTTTTT
TRBV4-3	.	TRBJ2-1	.	CASSPDSSSYNEQFF	TGCGCCAGCAGCCCTGACAGTAGCTCCTACAATGAGCAGTTCTTC
TRBV28	.	TRBJ1-5	.	CASSGWGGSRASSNQPQHF	TGTGCCAGCAGTGGTTGGGGTGGTAGTCGCGCAAGTAGCAATCAGCCCCAGCATTTT
TRBV6-5	.	TRBJ2-2	.	CASSYSAANTGELFF	TGTGCCAGCAGTTACTCGGCTGCCAACACCGGGGAGCTGTTTTTT
TRBV7-9	.	TRBJ1-2	.	CASSPLGVDYGYTF	TGTGCCAGCAGCCCCCTTGGGGTCGACTATGGCTACACCTTC
TRBV4-1	.	TRBJ2-1	.	CASSQDRGLASREQFF	TGCGCCAGCAGCCAAGATCGGGGGCTAGCGTCAAGGGAGCAGTTCTTC